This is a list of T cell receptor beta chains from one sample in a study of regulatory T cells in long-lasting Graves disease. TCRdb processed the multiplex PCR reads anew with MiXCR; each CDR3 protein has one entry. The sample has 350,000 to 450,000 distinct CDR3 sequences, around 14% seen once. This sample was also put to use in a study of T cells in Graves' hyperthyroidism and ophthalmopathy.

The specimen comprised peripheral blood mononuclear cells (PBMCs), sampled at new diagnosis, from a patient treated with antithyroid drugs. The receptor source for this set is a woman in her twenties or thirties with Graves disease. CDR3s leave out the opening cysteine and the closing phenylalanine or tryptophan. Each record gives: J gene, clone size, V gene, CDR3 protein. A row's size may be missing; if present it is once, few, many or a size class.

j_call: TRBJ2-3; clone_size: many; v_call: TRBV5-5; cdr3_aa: ASSFPDRGGTDTQY
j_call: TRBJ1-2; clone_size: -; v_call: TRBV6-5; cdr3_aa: ASSYGTGILGYT
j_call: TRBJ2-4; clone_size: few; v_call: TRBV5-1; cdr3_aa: ASSHQTGGVLDIQY
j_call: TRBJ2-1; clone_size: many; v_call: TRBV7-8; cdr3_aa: ASSPTLAGGF
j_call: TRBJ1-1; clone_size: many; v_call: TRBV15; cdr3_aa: ATSRDLGRYTEAF
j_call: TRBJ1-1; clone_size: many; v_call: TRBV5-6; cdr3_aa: ASSFYRGNEAF
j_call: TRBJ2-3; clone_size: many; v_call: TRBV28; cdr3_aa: ASTTALLTDTQY
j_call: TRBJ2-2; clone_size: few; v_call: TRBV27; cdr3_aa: ASSLTQTNSRGPAGELF
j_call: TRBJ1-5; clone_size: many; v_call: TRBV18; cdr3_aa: ASSPQGGNQPQH
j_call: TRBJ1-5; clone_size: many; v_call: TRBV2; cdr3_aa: ASSPGTGESQPQH
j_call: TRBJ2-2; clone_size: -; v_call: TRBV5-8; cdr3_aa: ASSLRSSVVTGELF
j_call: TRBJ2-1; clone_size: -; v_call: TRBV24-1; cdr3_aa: ATASEFIQF
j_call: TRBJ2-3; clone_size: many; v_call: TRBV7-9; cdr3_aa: ASFGGGTDTQY
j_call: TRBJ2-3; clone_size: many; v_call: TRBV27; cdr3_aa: ASSSQTSGLPGDTQY
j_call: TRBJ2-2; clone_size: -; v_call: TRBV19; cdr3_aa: ASRETGGTGELF
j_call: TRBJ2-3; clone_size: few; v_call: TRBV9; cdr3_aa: ASSAGLAGVRGDTQY
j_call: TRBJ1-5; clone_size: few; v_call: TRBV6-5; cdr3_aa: ASSYRTTVNSNQPQH
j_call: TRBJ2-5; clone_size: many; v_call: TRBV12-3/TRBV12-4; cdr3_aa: ASSLKREDRGTQY
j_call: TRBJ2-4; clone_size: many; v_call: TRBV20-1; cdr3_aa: SARAVGNIQY
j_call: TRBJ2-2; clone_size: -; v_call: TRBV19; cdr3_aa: ASTLLLNTGELF
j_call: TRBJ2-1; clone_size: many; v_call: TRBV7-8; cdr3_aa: ASSLDIGGRKAYNEQF
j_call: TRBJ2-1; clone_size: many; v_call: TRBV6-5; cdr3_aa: ASSYSPGQGYDNEQF
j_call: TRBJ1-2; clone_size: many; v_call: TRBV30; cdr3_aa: AWISGINYGYT
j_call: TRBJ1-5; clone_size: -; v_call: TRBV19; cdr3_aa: ASSISLNQPQH
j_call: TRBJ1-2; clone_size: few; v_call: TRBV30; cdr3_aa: ASPTAGYT
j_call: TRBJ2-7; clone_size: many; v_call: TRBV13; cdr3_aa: ASSYGTEFSYEQY
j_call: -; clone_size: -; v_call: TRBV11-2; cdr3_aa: ASSRPKIRSTGMRQETQY
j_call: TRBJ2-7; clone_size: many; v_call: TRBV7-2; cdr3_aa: ASSGRGRSSYEQY
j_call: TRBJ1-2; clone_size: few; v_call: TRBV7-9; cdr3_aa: ASSLDKRSYGYT
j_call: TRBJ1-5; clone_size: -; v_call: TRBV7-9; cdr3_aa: ASRQGEHQPQH
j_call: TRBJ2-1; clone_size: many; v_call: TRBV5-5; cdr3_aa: ASYLRGGYYNEQF
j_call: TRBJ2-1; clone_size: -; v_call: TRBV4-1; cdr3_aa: ASSPPGPRYNEQF
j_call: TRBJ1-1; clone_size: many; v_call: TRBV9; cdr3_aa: ASSVAQGDGTEAF
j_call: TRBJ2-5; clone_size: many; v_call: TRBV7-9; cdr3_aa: ASSSPTGAGETQY
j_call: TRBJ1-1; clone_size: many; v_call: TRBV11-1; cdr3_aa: ASSLLPRAQNTEAF
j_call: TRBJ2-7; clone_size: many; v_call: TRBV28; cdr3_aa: ASSLNPGTGSYEQY
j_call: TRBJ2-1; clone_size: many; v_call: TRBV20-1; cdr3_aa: SARDQRLASYNEQF
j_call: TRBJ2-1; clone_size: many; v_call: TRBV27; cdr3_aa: ASSLSPLAGNEQF
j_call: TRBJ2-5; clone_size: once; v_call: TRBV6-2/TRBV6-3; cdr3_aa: ASSYSWRGEETQY
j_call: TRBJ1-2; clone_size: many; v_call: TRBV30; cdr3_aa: AWGDLSSYGYT
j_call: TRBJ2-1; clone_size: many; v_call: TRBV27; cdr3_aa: ASCRGRYEQF
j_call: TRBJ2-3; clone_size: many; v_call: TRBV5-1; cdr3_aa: ASSLGGLQDTQY
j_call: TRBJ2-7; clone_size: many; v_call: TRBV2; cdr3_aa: ASRPRQLGQVRGEQY
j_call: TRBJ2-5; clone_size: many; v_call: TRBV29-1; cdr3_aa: SATSGTQETQY
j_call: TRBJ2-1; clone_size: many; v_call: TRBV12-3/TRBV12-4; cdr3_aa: ASSPHGSYNEQF
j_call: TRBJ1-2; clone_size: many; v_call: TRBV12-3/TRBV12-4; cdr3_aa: ASKGTDGHSGYGYT
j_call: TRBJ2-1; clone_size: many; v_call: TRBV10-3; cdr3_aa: AISGTASYNEQF
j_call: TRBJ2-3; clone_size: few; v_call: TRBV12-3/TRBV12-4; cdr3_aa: ASTTVDISTDTQY
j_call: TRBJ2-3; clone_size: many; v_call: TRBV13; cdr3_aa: ASSPQRGVTDTQY
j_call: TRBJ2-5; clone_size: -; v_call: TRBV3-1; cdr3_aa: ASSQHPGQGRETQY
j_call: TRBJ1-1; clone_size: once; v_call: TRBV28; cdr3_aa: ASTPRGVGRGKAF
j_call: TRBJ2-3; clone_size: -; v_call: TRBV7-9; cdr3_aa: ASSLISALDTQY
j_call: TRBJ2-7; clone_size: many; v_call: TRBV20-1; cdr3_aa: SARAPTQIPEQY
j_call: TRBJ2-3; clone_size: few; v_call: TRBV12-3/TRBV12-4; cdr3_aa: ASSFESTDTQY